The rows below give T cell receptor beta chains drawn from one sample of a study of T cells in Graves' hyperthyroidism and ophthalmopathy. TCRdb reprocessed the multiplex PCR reads via MiXCR and lists one record per CDR3 protein. The profile shows 700,000 or so distinct CDR3 sequences, 13% to 15% of them singletons. The sequencing input was blood. The receptors derive from a woman between 45 and 65 years old with Graves' ophthalmopathy. Both conserved end residues are part of each CDR3. The D gene is left open where the match is weak. Clone size is shown for a subset of rows, as once, few, many or a class of expanded clone.

V gene	clone size	D gene	J gene	CDR3 protein	CDR3 DNA
TRBV19	few	NA	TRBJ2-7	CASSPTGTQLEKYEQYF	TGTGCCAGTAGTCCTACCGGGACCCAATTAGAGAAATACGAGCAGTACTTC
TRBV28	NA	NA	TRBJ2-7	CASSSGPGIEQYF	TGTGCCAGCAGTTCCGGGCCTGGCATAGAGCAGTACTTC
TRBV6-1	NA	NA	TRBJ1-2	CASSMEGFYGYTF	TGTGCCAGCAGTATGGAAGGCTTCTATGGCTACACCTTC
TRBV6-2/TRBV6-3	many	NA	TRBJ2-2	CASTFSGGELFF	TGTGCCAGCACCTTTTCTGGAGGGGAGCTGTTTTTT
TRBV7-9	many	TRBD2	TRBJ2-2	CASSQAGGPSGELFF	TGTGCCAGCAGCCAAGCGGGAGGGCCGTCCGGGGAGCTGTTTTTT
TRBV6-1	few	TRBD2	TRBJ2-5	CASSKGIGLAGAETQYF	TGTGCCAGCAGCAAAGGCATTGGACTAGCGGGAGCCGAGACCCAGTACTTC
TRBV2	many	TRBD2	TRBJ2-7	CASSEGLAGERGEQYF	TGTGCCAGCAGTGAAGGGCTAGCGGGAGAGAGGGGAGAGCAGTACTTC
TRBV28	NA	NA	TRBJ1-1	CASRVANTEAFF	TGTGCCAGCAGAGTCGCGAACACTGAAGCTTTCTTT
TRBV7-9	NA	TRBD2	TRBJ2-1	CASSYTTSGLDYNEQFF	TGTGCCAGCAGCTACACGACTAGCGGGTTAGATTACAATGAGCAGTTCTTC
TRBV18	few	TRBD1	TRBJ2-1	CASSTGDLQQFF	TGTGCCAGCTCAACAGGGGATCTACAGCAGTTCTTC
TRBV12-5	many	NA	TRBJ1-4	CASGRQDRAEKLFF	TGTGCTAGTGGTAGACAGGATAGGGCCGAAAAACTGTTTTTT
TRBV2	many	NA	TRBJ2-7	CASLQGVSYEQYF	TGTGCCAGTCTGCAGGGCGTCTCCTACGAGCAGTACTTC
TRBV5-6	many	NA	TRBJ2-5	CASSQDQGGRETQYF	TGTGCCAGCAGCCAGGATCAGGGTGGTCGAGAGACCCAGTACTTC
TRBV18	NA	TRBD2	TRBJ2-1	CASSPISGRDFNEQFF	TGTGCCAGCTCACCCATTAGCGGGAGGGATTTCAATGAGCAGTTCTTC
TRBV28	many	TRBD2	TRBJ2-2	CASFSGSIGELFF	TGTGCCAGCTTTAGCGGGAGTATCGGGGAGCTGTTTTTT
TRBV6-1	many	TRBD1	TRBJ1-1	CASSIRSGTGALNTEAFF	TGTGCCAGCAGTATACGGTCCGGGACAGGCGCCCTGAACACTGAAGCTTTCTTT
TRBV6-2/TRBV6-3	many	TRBD2	TRBJ2-1	CASRRLAGSYNEQFF	TGCGCCAGCCGTCGGTTAGCGGGGTCCTACAATGAGCAGTTCTTC
TRBV7-7	NA	TRBD2	TRBJ2-1	CASSPLTSENNEQFF	TGTGCTAGCAGCCCACTCACTAGCGAGAACAATGAGCAGTTCTTC
TRBV12-3/TRBV12-4	many	TRBD2	TRBJ2-5	CASKQRENVAETQYF	TGTGCCAGCAAGCAGCGGGAGAACGTCGCGGAGACCCAGTACTTC
TRBV7-9	many	NA	TRBJ2-3	CASSLLGASTDTQYF	TGTGCCAGCAGCTTATTGGGGGCTAGCACAGATACGCAGTATTTT
TRBV7-8	many	NA	TRBJ1-3	CASSSRTVSGNTIYF	TGTGCCAGCAGCTCACGGACAGTCTCTGGAAACACCATATATTTT
TRBV6-2/TRBV6-3	NA	NA	TRBJ2-7	CASSYSLQGGSYEQYF	TGTGCCAGCAGTTACTCGTTACAGGGTGGATCCTACGAGCAGTACTTC
TRBV7-8	NA	NA	TRBJ2-7	CASSYIRDGTYEQYF	TGTGCCAGCAGCTACATCCGGGACGGCACCTACGAGCAGTACTTC
TRBV7-2	many	TRBD2	TRBJ2-7	CASSLPLATSSEQYF	TGTGCCAGCAGCTTACCCCTTGCGACTAGCAGCGAGCAGTACTTC
TRBV7-2	few	NA	TRBJ1-3	CASSLVGGTAPGNTIYF	TGTGCCAGCAGCTTAGTCGGAGGGACCGCCCCTGGAAACACCATATATTTT
TRBV18	many	NA	TRBJ2-7	CASSPTETWSSYEQYF	TGTGCCAGCTCACCAACTGAGACGTGGAGCTCCTACGAGCAGTACTTC
TRBV19	NA	NA	TRBJ2-3	CASSILGFGTDTQYF	TGTGCCAGTAGTATATTGGGTTTTGGCACAGATACGCAGTATTTT
TRBV18	many	NA	TRBJ2-3	CASSPTDLPADTDTQYF	TGTGCCAGCTCACCAACCGACTTGCCAGCGGACACAGATACGCAGTATTTT
TRBV9	few	TRBD1	TRBJ2-3	CASSYRGRFVDTQYF	TGTGCCAGCAGCTACAGGGGGCGTTTTGTAGATACGCAGTATTTT
TRBV10-3	many	TRBD1	TRBJ2-7	CAIGRDRSSYEQYF	TGTGCCATCGGTAGGGACAGGTCTTCCTACGAGCAGTACTTC
TRBV27	few	NA	TRBJ1-1	CAIGGNTEAFF	TGTGCCATCGGGGGAAACACTGAAGCTTTCTTT
TRBV7-2	NA	NA	TRBJ2-5	CASSSGGDGETQYF	TGTGCCAGCAGCTCCGGGGGCGATGGGGAGACCCAGTACTTC
TRBV5-1	many	TRBD1	TRBJ2-7	CASSRGQGMGEQYF	TGCGCCAGCAGCAGGGGACAGGGAATGGGCGAGCAGTACTTC
TRBV2	many	TRBD1	TRBJ1-6	CASSGQGASSPLHF	TGTGCCAGCAGCGGACAGGGGGCTTCTTCACCCCTCCACTTT
TRBV12-3/TRBV12-4	few	NA	TRBJ2-4	CASSLMAIQYF	TGTGCCAGCAGTTTAATGGCCATTCAGTACTTC
TRBV6-1	many	TRBD2	TRBJ2-2	CASSRPGLAGALGELFF	TGTGCCAGCAGTCGGCCGGGACTAGCGGGAGCTTTGGGGGAGCTGTTTTTT
TRBV5-8	few	NA	TRBJ1-2	CASSQAPGLAGYGYTF	TGTGCCAGCAGCCAAGCACCAGGATTGGCCGGCTATGGCTACACCTTC
TRBV11-1	many	NA	TRBJ2-1	CASSSSGTQTYNEQFF	TGTGCCAGCAGCTCCTCCGGGACCCAGACCTACAATGAGCAGTTCTTC
TRBV6-5	few	NA	TRBJ1-1	CASSYGGVWNTEAFF	TGTGCCAGCAGTTACGGTGGGGTCTGGAACACTGAAGCTTTCTTT
TRBV20-1	NA	TRBD2	TRBJ2-3	CSASSGEGSLTDTQYF	TGCAGTGCTAGTTCGGGGGAGGGTTCCCTCACAGATACGCAGTATTTT
TRBV4-3	many	TRBD2	TRBJ2-3	CASSQEAGTSGSDTQYF	TGCGCCAGCAGCCAAGAGGCCGGGACTAGCGGGAGTGATACGCAGTATTTT
TRBV11-1	many	NA	TRBJ2-3	CASSLVEATFDTQYF	TGTGCCAGCAGCTTAGTAGAGGCAACTTTCGATACGCAGTATTTT
TRBV7-8	few	NA	TRBJ2-3	CASGFSGGTDTQYF	TGTGCCAGCGGCTTTAGCGGAGGCACAGATACGCAGTATTTT
TRBV5-8	many	TRBD1	TRBJ1-5	CASSLGDRGSNQPQHF	TGTGCCAGCAGCTTGGGGGACAGGGGGAGCAATCAGCCCCAGCATTTT
TRBV11-3	many	NA	TRBJ2-1	CASSPGGRNEQFF	TGTGCCAGCAGCCCTGGAGGTCGGAATGAGCAGTTCTTC
TRBV20-1	many	NA	TRBJ2-1	CSAAADMVNEQFF	TGCAGTGCTGCGGCGGATATGGTAAATGAGCAGTTCTTC
TRBV7-2	many	TRBD2	TRBJ2-5	CASSLVPSGRLETQYF	TGTGCCAGCAGCTTAGTACCTAGCGGGAGATTAGAGACCCAGTACTTC
TRBV11-2	many	TRBD1	TRBJ2-5	CASSRLTTGETQYF	TGTGCCAGCAGCCGATTAACGACAGGGGAGACCCAGTACTTC
TRBV28	many	NA	TRBJ1-1	CASSLRSAMNTEAFF	TGTGCCAGCAGTTTACGGTCAGCAATGAACACTGAAGCTTTCTTT
TRBV6-1	few	TRBD1	TRBJ2-1	CASSNTGGHYNEQFF	TGTGCCAGCAGCAACACAGGGGGCCACTACAATGAGCAGTTCTTC